The clone carrying this T cell receptor (beta chain) was detected ten times or more. Its antigen is unknown. This specimen belongs to a study of T cells after yellow fever vaccination. Broader study findings: Abundant clonotypes from the bulk population could get into FACS-sorted repertoires as contaminants. Detected again after the booster were most primary-vaccination clones, at 95% to 96% CD4 and approximately 85% CD8.

TCR cDNA was made by 5'RACE template switching, adding a universal primer site and UMIs. One entry per CDR3 protein, called by TCRdb with MiXCR from the 5' RACE reads. The table lists about 400,000 distinct CDR3 sequences, 11% of them singletons. The sequence was collected from a man between 18 and 35 years old who received the YFV17D yellow fever vaccine. The sample here was PBMCs, taken on the day of the first yellow fever vaccination.

The DNA for the CDR3 is TGTGCCAGCAGTGATCGGCGGGGCACCGGGGAGCTGTTTTTT. Translation gives CASSDRRGTGELFF. V is TRBV2 and J is TRBJ2-2, with a tentative D call TRBD2 (6 bases). CDR1 is SNHLY and CDR2 is FYNNEI in the germline V gene. Trimming cost V 3 bases and J 4 bases, with 9 bases left between them. This CDR3 has 14 amino acids.